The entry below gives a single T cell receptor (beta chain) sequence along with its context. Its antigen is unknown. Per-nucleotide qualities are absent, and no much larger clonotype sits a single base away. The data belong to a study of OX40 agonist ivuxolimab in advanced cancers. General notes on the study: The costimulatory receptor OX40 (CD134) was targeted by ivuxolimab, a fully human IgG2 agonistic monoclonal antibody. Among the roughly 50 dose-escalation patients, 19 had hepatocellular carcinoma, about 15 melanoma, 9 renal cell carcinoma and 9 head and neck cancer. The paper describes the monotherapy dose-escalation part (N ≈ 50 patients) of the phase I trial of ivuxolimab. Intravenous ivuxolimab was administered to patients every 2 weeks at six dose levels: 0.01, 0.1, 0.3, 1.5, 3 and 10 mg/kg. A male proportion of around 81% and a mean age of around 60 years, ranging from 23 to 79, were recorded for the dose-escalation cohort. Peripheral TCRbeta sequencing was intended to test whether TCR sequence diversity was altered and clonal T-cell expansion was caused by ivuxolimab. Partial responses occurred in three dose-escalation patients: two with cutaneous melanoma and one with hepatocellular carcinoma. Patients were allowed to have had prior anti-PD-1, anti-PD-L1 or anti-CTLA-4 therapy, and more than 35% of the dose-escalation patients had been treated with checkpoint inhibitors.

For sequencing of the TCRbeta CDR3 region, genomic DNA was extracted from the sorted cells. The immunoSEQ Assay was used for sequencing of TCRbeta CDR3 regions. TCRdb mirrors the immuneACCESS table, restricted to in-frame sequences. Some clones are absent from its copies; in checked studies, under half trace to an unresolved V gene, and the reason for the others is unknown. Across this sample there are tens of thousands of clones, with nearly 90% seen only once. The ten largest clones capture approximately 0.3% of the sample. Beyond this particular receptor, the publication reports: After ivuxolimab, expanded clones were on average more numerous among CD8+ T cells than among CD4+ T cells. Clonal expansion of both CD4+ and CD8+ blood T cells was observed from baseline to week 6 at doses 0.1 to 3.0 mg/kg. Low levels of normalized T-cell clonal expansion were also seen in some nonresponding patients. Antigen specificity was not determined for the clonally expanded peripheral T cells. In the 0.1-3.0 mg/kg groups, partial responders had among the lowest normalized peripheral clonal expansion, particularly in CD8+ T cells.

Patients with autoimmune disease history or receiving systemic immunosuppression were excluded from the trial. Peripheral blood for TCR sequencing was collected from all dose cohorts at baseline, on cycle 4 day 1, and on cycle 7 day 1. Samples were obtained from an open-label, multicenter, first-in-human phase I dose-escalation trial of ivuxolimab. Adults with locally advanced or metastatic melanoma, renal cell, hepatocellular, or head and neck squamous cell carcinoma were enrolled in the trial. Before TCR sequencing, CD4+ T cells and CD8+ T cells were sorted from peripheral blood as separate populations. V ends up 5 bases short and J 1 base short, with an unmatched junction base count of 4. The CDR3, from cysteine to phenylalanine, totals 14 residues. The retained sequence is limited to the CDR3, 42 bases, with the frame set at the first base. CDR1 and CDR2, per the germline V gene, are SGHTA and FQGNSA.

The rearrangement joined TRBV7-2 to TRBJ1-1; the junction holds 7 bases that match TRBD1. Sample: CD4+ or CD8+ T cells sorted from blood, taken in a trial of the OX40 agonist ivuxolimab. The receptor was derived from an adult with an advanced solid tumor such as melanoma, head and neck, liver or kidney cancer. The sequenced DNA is TGTGCCAGCAGCCCGGGACAGAAGAACACTGAAGCTTTCTTT. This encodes CASSPGQKNTEAFF.